This TCR beta chain was recovered during a study of blood T cell repertoires in COVID-19. Study context: From the United States, Italy and Spain came samples of acute and convalescent COVID-19. Nucleic acid was either cDNA or gDNA, and it came from T cells, B-cell-depleted T cells, or PBMCs.

TCRdb's copy holds only in-frame clones and misses some; the assay was immunoSEQ multiplex PCR. The sample consists of about 57,000 clones, roughly 82% of them appearing once. This CDR3 is 12 amino acids long. CDR1 MNHEY and CDR2 SVGEGT come from the germline V gene. Between the trimmed V and J ends, which lost 2 bases and 8 bases, there was a span of 9 bases. Specimen: peripheral blood. This sequence was found in a woman in her sixties with acute or convalescent COVID-19. The genes are TRBV6-2 or TRBV6-3 and TRBJ1-1; no clear D gene. CDR3 nucleotide sequence: TGTGCCAGCAGTTACGAGAGGTCAGAAGCTTTCTTT. It is translated as CASSYERSEAFF.